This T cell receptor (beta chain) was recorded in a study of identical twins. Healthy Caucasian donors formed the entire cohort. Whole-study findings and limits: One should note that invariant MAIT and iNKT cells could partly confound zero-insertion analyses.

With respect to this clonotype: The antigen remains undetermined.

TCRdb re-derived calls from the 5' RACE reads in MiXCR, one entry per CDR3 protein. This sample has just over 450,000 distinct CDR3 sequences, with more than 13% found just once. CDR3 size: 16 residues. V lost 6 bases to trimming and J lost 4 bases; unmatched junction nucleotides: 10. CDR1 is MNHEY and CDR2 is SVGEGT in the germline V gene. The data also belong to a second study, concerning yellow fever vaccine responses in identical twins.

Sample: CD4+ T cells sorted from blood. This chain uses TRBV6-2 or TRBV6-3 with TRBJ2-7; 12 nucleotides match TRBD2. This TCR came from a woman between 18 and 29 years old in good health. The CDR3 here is CASSGLAGIPIYEQYF. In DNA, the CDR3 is TGTGCCAGCAGCGGACTAGCGGGGATCCCCATTTACGAGCAGTACTTC.